The 24 T cell receptor beta chains listed next were all sequenced from one sample in a study of blood T cell repertoires in COVID-19. The table came from immunoSEQ multiplex PCR; TCRdb's copy has only in-frame clones and leaves some out. Of a few hundred thousand clones listed, about 83% are singletons. Sequenced material: peripheral blood. Receptors were obtained from a man aged 60 to 69 who had recovered from COVID-19.

The gene calls are TRBV2 and TRBJ1-1; 7 positions match TRBD1. Germline V gives CDR1 SNHLY, CDR2 FYNNEI. This CDR3 contains 14 residues. The ends lost 6 bases at V and 4 bases at J; junction bases unmatched: 8. The chain's CDR3 is CASSTGGGSTEAFF. The CDR3 region has the DNA TGTGCCAGCAGCACGGGAGGGGGCAGCACTGAAGCTTTCTTT. The full variable domain, rest sourced from reference TRBV2 and TRBJ1-1, is EPEVTQTPSHQVTQMGQEVILRCVPISNHLYFYWYRQILGQKVEFLVSFYNNEISEKSEIFDDQFSVERPDGSNFTLKIRSTKLEDSAMYFCASSTGGGSTEAFFGQGTRLTVV.

The chain carries TRBV24-1 and TRBJ2-3, with 8 bases lining up with TRBD2. Per germline, CDR1 KGHDR and CDR2 SFDVKD. The trim removed 2 bases at V and 1 base at J, leaving 1 base unmatched. The CDR3 has 15 amino acids. The CDR3 here is CATSDSSGRTDTQYF. The CDR3 DNA reads as TGTGCCACCAGTGATTCTAGCGGGCGCACAGATACGCAGTATTTT.

The chain employs TRBV6-5 and TRBJ2-7; D is possibly TRBD2 (5 bases). This CDR3 spans 16 amino acids. The germline CDR1 and CDR2 sequences are MNHEY and SVGAGI. V was shortened by 2 bases and J by 3 bases, with 17 bases between the two germline ends. The CDR3 nucleotides are TGTGCCAGCAGTTACGGCGGCCAGCGGCAATTCTACGAGCAGTACTTC. Protein sequence: CASSYGGQRQFYEQYF.

Only a few counts were recorded for this clone. The chain uses TRBV5-4 and TRBJ1-3, with 8 bases lining up with TRBD1. The CDR3 sequence is 14 residues long. The V segment lost 7 bases and the J segment 3 bases; nucleotides outside the gene matches: 6. Germline assignment: CDR1 SGHNT and CDR2 YYREEE (reference sequence). CDR3 nucleotide sequence: TGTGCCAGCTTCCGCAGGGGGCTTGGAAACACCATATATTTT. As protein: CASFRRGLGNTIYF.

The V and J genes are TRBV5-4 and TRBJ2-7; TRBD2 matches 9 bases. The CDR3 spans 14 residues. CDR1 and CDR2 from the germline V gene are SGHNT and YYREEE (reference sequence). The J segment lost 5 bases and the V segment lost 3 bases, leaving 6 bases of the junction unmatched. CDR3 nucleotide sequence: TGTGCCAGCAGCTCGAGCGGGAGGAACGACGAGCAGTACTTC. Translation gives CASSSSGRNDEQYF.

J is TRBJ2-5 and V is TRBV24-1, with D possibly matching TRBD1 (5 bases). The CDR3 consists of 12 residues. V gave up 11 bases and J gave up 1 base, with 10 bases separating them. CDR1 is KGHDR, CDR2 SFDVKD, per germline. This CDR3 reads CAIRDSQETQYF. In DNA, the CDR3 is TGTGCCATTAGAGACAGCCAAGAGACCCAGTACTTC.

The rearrangement links TRBV15 to TRBJ2-7; 8 bases line up with TRBD1. This CDR3 has 15 residues. Germline V CDR1 and CDR2: LNHNV, YYDKDF (reference sequence). The V segment lost 1 base and the J segment 5 bases; nucleotides outside the gene matches: 7. The CDR3 DNA sequence: TGTGCCACCAGCAGAGCAGGGACAGGCTTGCACGAGCAGTACTTC. Amino acid sequence: CATSRAGTGLHEQYF.

The chain links TRBV9 to TRBJ1-2; D possibly corresponds to TRBD1 (5 bases). CDR1 and CDR2 (germline): SGDLS, YYNGEE. The length of the CDR3 is 15 residues. V lost 3 bases and J lost 1, with 13 bases in between. DNA of the CDR3: TGTGCCAGCAGCGCCCCAGGGAAGGGTAACTATGGCTACACCTTC. It codes for CASSAPGKGNYGYTF.

The chain combines TRBV30 with TRBJ2-1; 10 bases fit TRBD2. The CDR3 runs to 14 residues. Germline trimming cut 4 bases from V and 5 bases from J; bases unmatched to any gene: 5. CDR1 and CDR2 (germline): GTSNPN, SVGIG (reference sequence). CDR3 loop: CAWILAGQNNEQFF. CDR3 sequence (DNA): TGTGCCTGGATACTAGCGGGACAGAACAATGAGCAGTTCTTC.

This clone was found once. The V gene is TRBV11-3, the J gene TRBJ2-2; possible D gene TRBD2, 6 bases. CDR3 length: 17 residues. Germline CDR1 is SGHNT and CDR2 is YENEEA. Trimming removed 0 bases from V and 6 bases from J, with 17 bases in between. In nucleotides, the CDR3 is TGTGCCAGCAGCTTAGATCTTGGAGGGTTTATGGCCGGGGAGCTGTTTTTT. Encoded protein: CASSLDLGGFMAGELFF.

The chain has TRBV29-1 and TRBJ2-7, with D tentatively TRBD2 (7 bases). Germline V lookup: CDR1 SQVTM, CDR2 ANQGSEA. V dropped 3 bases and J dropped 3 bases, with 30 bases sitting between them. The CDR3 has 19 residues. The CDR3 protein is CSVELTSRGELAAYYEQYF. CDR3 nucleotides: TGCAGCGTTGAGCTCACCTCCAGGGGCGAGCTAGCGGCTTACTACGAGCAGTACTTC.

This rearrangement joins TRBV25-1 to TRBJ1-2, with D perhaps TRBD1 (6 bases). In germline, CDR1 is MGHDK, CDR2 SYGVNS. This CDR3 is built from 15 residues. V was shortened by 1 base and J by 8 bases, with 17 bases between the two germline ends. The CDR3 loop reads CASSESRGGVGGYTF. The CDR3 DNA follows: TGTGCCAGCAGTGAATCTCGCGGGGGCGTTGGGGGCTACACCTTC.

The chain has TRBV6-1 and TRBJ1-2, with TRBD1 as a possible D gene (6 bases). The CDR3 totals 12 residues. Germline CDR1 MNHNS, CDR2 SASEGT. V lost 3 bases to trimming and J lost 8 bases, with 10 bases between them. The CDR3 nucleotides are TGTGCCAGCAGTGACACAGGGTCCGGCTACACCTTC. It yields the protein CASSDTGSGYTF.

The chain is built from TRBV7-2 and TRBJ2-2, with D hard to call. Germline CDR1 reads SGHTA; CDR2 reads FQGNSA. There are 15 residues in the CDR3. The ends were cut back, 5 bases at V and 5 bases at J, with 15 bases in the middle. In DNA, the CDR3 is TGTGCCAGCAGCCCCTTTGGCGGTTCTACCGGGGAGCTGTTTTTT. Its protein product is CASSPFGGSTGELFF.

The CDR3 region is CASRTSGSTDTQYF. The CDR3 nucleotides read TGTGCCAGCAGGACTAGCGGGAGCACAGATACGCAGTATTTT. V gene TRBV6-5 combines with J gene TRBJ2-3; 10 bases line up with TRBD2. Losses at the gene ends were 6 bases for V and 0 bases for J; bases not matched to a gene: 0. CDR1 is MNHEY and CDR2 is SVGAGI in the germline V gene. The CDR3 contains 14 residues.

The chain combines TRBV3-1 (or the pseudogene TRBV3-2) with TRBJ2-5; D is possibly TRBD1 (5 bases). Trimming pared 7 bases from V and 4 bases from J, leaving 13 bases between. The length of the CDR3 is 13 residues. Germline lookup yields CDR1 LGHDT and CDR2 YNNKEL (reference sequence). DNA of the CDR3: TGTGCCAGCACCCTTGGGGCTCGAGAGACCCAGTACTTC. This translates into CASTLGARETQYF.

The chain is built from TRBV19 and TRBJ1-2, with 9 bases that match TRBD1. This CDR3 region has 13 residues. Per germline, CDR1 LNHDA and CDR2 SQIVND (reference sequence). V lost 4 bases and J lost 3; bases outside the gene matches: 0. CDR3 in amino acids: CASSRTGDYGYTF. Here the CDR3 DNA reads TGTGCCAGTAGTAGGACAGGGGACTATGGCTACACCTTC.

This rearrangement joins TRBV3-1 (or the pseudogene TRBV3-2) to TRBJ1-2; D unresolved. The ends were cut back, 4 bases at V and 14 bases at J, with 17 bases in the middle. From germline, CDR1 is LGHDT and CDR2 YNNKEL (reference sequence). This CDR3 is 12 amino acids long. CDR3 amino acids: CASSPTRRASTF. CDR3 coding DNA: TGTGCCAGCAGCCCCACCCGCCGAGCGAGTACCTTC.

V gene TRBV12-3 or TRBV12-4 combines with J gene TRBJ1-1; 8 nucleotides line up with TRBD1. The junction had 10 bases not matched to a gene; V was cut back by 6 bases and J by 10 bases. This CDR3 has 13 residues. CDR3 loop: CASSPGQGGSAFF. As DNA, the CDR3 is TGTGCCAGCAGCCCAGGACAGGGAGGGTCAGCTTTCTTT.

The CDR3 nucleotides read TGTGCCAGCAGCGTTGGGGGGACCGGGGAGCTGTTTTTT. Protein: CASSVGGTGELFF. The gene calls are TRBV9 and TRBJ2-2, with a possible D match to TRBD2 (6 bases). The CDR3 is made up of 13 amino acids. Germline CDR1 SGDLS, CDR2 YYNGEE. The V end lost 2 bases, the J end lost 5 bases, and 7 bases lay between the germline ends.

The chain recombines TRBV24-1 with TRBJ2-5, with D perhaps TRBD2 (5 bases). The germline V and J ends were trimmed by 3 bases and 0 bases, with 10 bases remaining between them. Germline V CDR1 and CDR2: KGHDR, SFDVKD. The CDR3 runs 15 residues. The CDR3 spells CATSDTRGHQETQYF. DNA of the CDR3: TGTGCCACCAGTGATACCCGCGGGCACCAAGAGACCCAGTACTTC.

This clone has a single count. The rearrangement joins TRBV2 to TRBJ2-3, with D unresolved. Germline-derived CDR1 and CDR2 are SNHLY and FYNNEI. The CDR3 has 14 residues. The germline V and J ends were trimmed by 8 bases and 2 bases, with 14 bases remaining between them. The CDR3 spells CASVLRSTTDTQYF. The CDR3 DNA is TGTGCCAGCGTCCTTCGGTCCACCACAGATACGCAGTATTTT.

J is TRBJ2-2 and V is TRBV28; D call uncertain. V shed 3 bases and J shed 5 bases, with 4 bases lying between them. This CDR3 has 12 residues. Germline V gene sequence: CDR1 MDHEN, CDR2 SYDVKM. The CDR3: CASSLRTGELFF. The CDR3 bases are TGTGCCAGCAGTTTGAGGACCGGGGAGCTGTTTTTT.

The chain employs TRBV6-5 and TRBJ2-7; tentatively, D is TRBD1 (6 bases). V lost 5 bases, J lost 0 bases, and 8 bases lay in between. Germline V gene lookup returns CDR1 MNHEY and CDR2 SVGAGI. The CDR3 loop spans 13 amino acids. The DNA for the CDR3 is TGTGCCAGCAGTCGGGGACACTCCTACGAGCAGTACTTC. Translation: CASSRGHSYEQYF.